This TCR beta chain was recorded in a study of beta chain features in type 1 diabetes. Study-level background: Cell yields, gender and age were comparable in patients and healthy donors.

Note on this clone: Antigen: not known.

Purities in excess of 95% were seen in all sorted populations. Study-wide results and limits: TCRB CDR3 length was moderately but significantly reduced in all four CD4+ subsets of Type 1 diabetes patients. Insertions at VDJ junctions were less frequent in type 1 diabetes patients. These patients also deleted more nucleotides at the same junctions. Naive, central memory and Treg TCRB repertoires appeared more alike in patients than in healthy donors.

Per the germline V gene, CDR1 is SGDLS and CDR2 is YYNGEE. This CDR3 has 16 residues. The junction had 13 bases not matched to a gene; V was cut back by 5 bases and J by 3 bases. The whole isolated RNA underwent reverse transcription, so sequencing captured expressed TCRB transcripts. The method was immunoSEQ multiplex PCR; TCRdb's version includes in-frame clones alone and lacks a portion of them. The top ten clones hold over 0.45% of a sample with 150,000 to 200,000 clones, approximately 9% of them seen once. Sequenced material: central memory CD4+ T cells from blood. The receptor's source is a woman younger than 30 with type 1 diabetes. This chain links TRBV9 with TRBJ2-7; 8 bases match TRBD2. Here the CDR3 DNA reads TGTGCCAGCAGTCCTGGGGGGGTAGCGGGAAACTACGAGCAGTACTTC. Amino acids: CASSPGGVAGNYEQYF.